The rows below give T cell receptor beta chains drawn from one sample of a study of T cell repertoires in cytomegalovirus infection. No antigens are known for them. Each CDR3 protein is one row after TCRdb ran MiXCR on the reads. The table includes 550,000 to 700,000 distinct CDR3 sequences, under 45% detected once. The sample here was cultured PBMCs, taken from culture after CMV antigen stimulation. These receptors came from a human donor in good health (CMV status not recorded). Some clones in this sample may be carry-over from other donors' samples. The CDR3 runs from the conserved cysteine through the conserved F or W. A D gene is named only where the DNA matches it firmly. Not all rows give a size; the values are once, few, many and, for expanded clones, a class.

v_call,j_call,clone_size,d_call,cdr3_aa,cdr3_nt
TRBV10-3,TRBJ2-2,once,-,CAISERGANTGELFF,TGTGCCATCAGTGAAAGAGGCGCGAACACCGGGGAGCTGTTTTTT
TRBV20-1,TRBJ2-3,few,-,CSARSTDTQYF,TGCAGTGCCCGCAGCACAGATACGCAGTATTTT
TRBV10-1,TRBJ2-3,-,-,CASSDRSRNTQYF,TGCGCCAGCAGTGATCGGAGTAGAAATACGCAGTATTTT
TRBV2,TRBJ2-3,-,-,CASSGVITDTQYF,TGTGCCAGCAGTGGAGTGATCACAGATACGCAGTATTTT
TRBV19,TRBJ2-6,-,-,CASSGGDAGANVLTF,TGTGCCAGTAGTGGCGGGGATGCTGGGGCCAACGTCCTGACTTTC
TRBV10-3,TRBJ2-1,-,TRBD2,CAISIAGRTYNEQFF,TGTGCCATCAGTATAGCGGGACGCACCTACAATGAGCAGTTCTTC
TRBV2,TRBJ2-3,-,TRBD1,CASLGQGGTDTQYF,TGTGCCAGCCTTGGACAGGGAGGCACAGATACGCAGTATTTT
TRBV14,TRBJ1-2,-,-,CASSQVPNYGYTF,TGTGCCAGCAGCCAAGTTCCTAACTATGGCTACACCTTC
TRBV20-1,TRBJ2-3,-,-,CSAKPGRGTDTQYF,TGCAGTGCTAAACCGGGGCGGGGCACAGATACGCAGTATTTT
TRBV27,TRBJ2-5,few,-,CASKQGGWLETQYF,TGTGCCAGCAAGCAAGGGGGTTGGCTGGAGACCCAGTACTTC
TRBV12-3/TRBV12-4,TRBJ2-2,few,-,CASSQRGTGELFF,TGTGCCAGCAGCCAAAGAGGAACCGGGGAGCTGTTTTTT
TRBV11-2,TRBJ2-7,many,TRBD1,CASSPAGTVSYEQYF,TGTGCCAGCAGCCCGGCCGGGACAGTCTCCTACGAGCAGTACTTC
TRBV12-3/TRBV12-4,TRBJ1-6,-,-,CASSPYQGGSLHF,TGTGCCAGCAGTCCCTACCAGGGCGGATCCCTCCACTTT
TRBV19,TRBJ2-1,few,-,CASTKSSYNEQFF,TGTGCCAGTACGAAGAGCTCCTACAATGAGCAGTTCTTC
TRBV2,TRBJ2-1,once,-,CAGGGDYNEQFF,TGTGCCGGGGGCGGCGATTACAATGAGCAGTTCTTC
TRBV3-1,TRBJ2-5,-,TRBD2,CASSRRVAGVETQYF,TGTGCCAGCAGCCGCCGGGTAGCGGGAGTCGAGACCCAGTACTTC
TRBV10-3,TRBJ1-6,-,-,CAISSGVESPLHF,TGTGCCATCAGCTCGGGGGTGGAATCACCCCTCCACTTT
TRBV20-1,TRBJ2-1,few,-,CSARDMSGGTYNEQFF,TGCAGTGCTAGAGATATGAGCGGAGGGACCTACAATGAGCAGTTCTTC
TRBV7-9,TRBJ1-1,few,-,CASSLERGQDSEAFF,TGTGCCAGCAGCTTAGAGCGGGGGCAGGATTCTGAAGCTTTCTTT
TRBV12-5,TRBJ2-1,-,-,CASGLGSNEQFF,TGTGCTAGTGGTTTGGGCTCGAATGAGCAGTTCTTC
TRBV7-2,TRBJ2-7,many,TRBD1,CASSTRQGTYEQYF,TGTGCCAGCAGCACCAGACAGGGGACCTACGAGCAGTACTTC
TRBV15,TRBJ1-4,-,-,CATSRAPNEKLFF,TGTGCCACCAGCAGAGCACCAAATGAAAAACTGTTTTTT